One sample yielded the 19 T cell receptor beta chains listed below, sequenced in a study of response to subunit inactivated influenza vaccine. TCRdb ran MiXCR on the RT-PCR reads and lists one entry per CDR3 protein. The repertoire holds some 850,000 distinct CDR3 sequences, approximately 17% seen once, with about a tenth in the top ten. The sample here was PBMCs from blood, taken more than 4 days after vaccination. Receptor source: a man aged 50-59 years who received an inactivated influenza vaccine.

The rearrangement uses TRBV6-2 or TRBV6-3 and TRBJ2-1, with 15 bases lining up with TRBD2. V shed 5 bases, J shed 7 bases, and the junction held 15 bases outside the gene matches. Germline CDR1 and CDR2: MNHEY and SVGEGT. This CDR3 is built from 19 residues. The CDR3 sequence is CASSTVGTSGRLWGNEQFF. For the CDR3, the DNA is TGTGCCAGCAGTACTGTAGGGACTAGCGGGAGGCTTTGGGGAAATGAGCAGTTCTTC.

This clonotype turned up a few times. The chain employs TRBV12-3 or TRBV12-4 and TRBJ2-6; D is unclear. Trimming took off 6 bases at V and 0 bases at J, with 9 bases between the two ends. The CDR3 is 15 residues long. CDR3 in DNA: TGTGCCAGCAGCATCTCAATCTCTGGGGCCAACGTCCTGACTTTC. It translates to CASSISISGANVLTF.

This chain links TRBV12-3 or TRBV12-4 with TRBJ2-1, with 8 positions matching TRBD2. This CDR3 contains 16 residues. Germline trimming cut 10 bases from V and 9 bases from J; bases unmatched to any gene: 20. CDR3 residues: CATMAGGGRWSREQFF. The DNA for the CDR3 is TGTGCCACCATGGCGGGGGGCGGTCGGTGGTCGCGTGAGCAGTTCTTC.

This chain uses TRBV29-1 with TRBJ1-1; D is uncertain. The CDR3 contains 12 residues. Germline lookup yields CDR1 SQVTM and CDR2 ANQGSEA. V was shortened by 0 bases and J by 10 bases, with 12 bases between the two germline ends. CDR3 DNA sequence: TGCAGCGTTGAAGATGGGCGGCCTGGAGCTTTCTTT. It codes for CSVEDGRPGAFF.

The chain links TRBV2 to TRBJ2-1; the D is unclear. CDR1 is SNHLY and CDR2 is FYNNEI in the germline V gene. V lost 7 bases and J 0 bases, leaving 7 bases between the germline ends. The CDR3 is 13 amino acids. CDR3 sequence: CASTRASYNEQFF. In DNA, the CDR3 is TGTGCCAGCACCCGGGCCTCCTACAATGAGCAGTTCTTC.

The rearrangement uses TRBV10-3 and TRBJ1-5; 10 bases are shared with TRBD1. Germline assignment: CDR1 ENHRY and CDR2 SYGVKD. With 3 bases clipped from V and 7 bases from J, the junction kept 9 bases outside the gene matches. This CDR3 has 16 amino acids. The CDR3 nucleotides read TGTGCCATCAGTGATCGGGACAGGGGAGGAGAGCAGCCCCAGCATTTT. The encoded protein is CAISDRDRGGEQPQHF.

This chain joins TRBV4-3 and TRBJ2-5; 7 nucleotides align to TRBD1. The CDR3 spans 15 residues. V trimming: 3 bases; J trimming: 2 bases; junction bases outside the gene matches: 6. Looked up from germline, CDR1 is LGHNA and CDR2 is YSLEER. The DNA for the CDR3 is TGCGCCAGCAGCCACTTTTGGGACAGTCAAGAGACCCAGTACTTC. It encodes CASSHFWDSQETQYF.

This clonotype was seen repeatedly, ten times or more. This chain joins TRBV10-3 and TRBJ2-2; possible D gene TRBD1, 7 bases. CDR3 length: 15 residues. The germline CDR1 and CDR2 sequences are ENHRY and SYGVKD. Trimming left V 6 bases short and J 3 bases short, with 14 bases between. In DNA form, the CDR3 reads TGTGCCATCAGACCACAGGGGACTTACACCGGGGAGCTGTTTTTT. Translation: CAIRPQGTYTGELFF.

V usage is TRBV5-6 and J usage is TRBJ2-7, with D possibly TRBD1 on 6 matching bases. CDR1 is SGHDT and CDR2 is YYEEEE in the germline V gene. V lost 4 bases to trimming and J lost 3 bases, with 14 bases between them. CDR3 size: 14 residues. The CDR3 DNA reads TGTGCCAGCAGCCAATCCGGGACACTCTACGAGCAGTACTTC. Protein product: CASSQSGTLYEQYF.

This sequence joins TRBV11-2 and TRBJ2-1; D ambiguous. V lost 2 bases and J 5 bases, leaving 10 bases between the germline ends. Looked up from germline, CDR1 is SGHAT and CDR2 is FQNNGV. The CDR3 totals 14 residues. This CDR3 is CASSLFRVDNEQFF. The CDR3 nucleotides are TGTGCCAGCAGCTTATTCCGCGTCGACAATGAGCAGTTCTTC.

This clonotype has a handful of counts. The V call is TRBV20-1, the J call TRBJ1-2; 7 positions match TRBD1. The CDR3 has 13 residues. CDR1 is DFQATT and CDR2 is SNEGSKA in the germline V gene (reference sequence). The J segment lost 2 bases and the V segment lost 6 bases, leaving 6 bases of the junction unmatched. The CDR3 DNA follows: TGCAGTGCAACAACAGGGGTGAACTATGGCTACACCTTC. Protein: CSATTGVNYGYTF.

This clonotype was seen a few times. This rearrangement joins TRBV28 to TRBJ2-3; weak D call: TRBD2 (5 bases). V was trimmed by 3 bases and J by 0 bases, leaving 10 bases between them. The CDR3 runs to 15 residues. Per germline, CDR1 MDHEN and CDR2 SYDVKM. CDR3 amino acids: CASSLERNSTDTQYF. CDR3 DNA sequence: TGTGCCAGCAGTTTGGAGCGGAATAGCACAGATACGCAGTATTTT.

This clonotype was observed a single time. The rearrangement uses TRBV6-2 or TRBV6-3 and TRBJ2-6; D gene ambiguous. V dropped 0 bases and J dropped 0 bases, with 6 bases sitting between them. In germline, CDR1 is MNHEY, CDR2 SVGEGT. This CDR3 has 16 residues. CDR3 amino acids: CASSYSIGSGANVLTF. CDR3 nucleotides: TGTGCCAGCAGTTACTCGATCGGCTCTGGGGCCAACGTCCTGACTTTC.

This clonotype has just a few counts. The chain uses TRBV12-3 or TRBV12-4 and TRBJ2-1, with TRBD2 as a possible D gene (7 bases). This CDR3 has 14 residues. V lost 10 bases and J lost 6, with 19 bases in between. For the CDR3, the DNA is TGTGCCACCCAAGGGGGGGGGCCACGCAATGAGCAGTTCTTC. Its translation: CATQGGGPRNEQFF.

The table lists this clonotype with a few counts. This chain connects TRBV6-5 to TRBJ2-1; D ambiguous. This CDR3 has 15 residues. Per the germline V gene, CDR1 is MNHEY and CDR2 is SVGAGI. With 4 bases removed from V and 9 bases from J, the gap between germline ends came to 19 bases. CDR3 DNA sequence: TGTGCCAGCAGTTCCCTCTTTCCTGTTTCCAGTGAGCAGTTCTTC. Its translation: CASSSLFPVSSEQFF.

The V gene is TRBV4-1, the J gene TRBJ2-3, with 10 bases that match TRBD2. CDR1 MGHRA and CDR2 YSYEKL come from the germline V gene. Losses at the gene ends were 0 bases for V and 3 bases for J; bases not matched to a gene: 3. The CDR3 is made up of 16 amino acids. The CDR3 loop reads CASSQDRGLATDTQYF. The CDR3 DNA sequence: TGCGCCAGCAGCCAAGATCGGGGACTAGCGACAGATACGCAGTATTTT.

The sample holds a few counts of this clonotype. The chain combines TRBV2 with TRBJ2-1; 7 bases are shared with TRBD1. The V gene end was trimmed by 6 bases and the J gene end by 3 bases; junction bases not matched to a gene: 8. CDR1 is SNHLY, CDR2 FYNNEI, per germline. The length of the CDR3 is 15 residues. This CDR3 reads CASSADRVDYNEQFF. Written as DNA, the CDR3 is TGTGCCAGCAGCGCCGACAGGGTGGACTACAATGAGCAGTTCTTC.

This chain uses TRBV7-2 with TRBJ2-1, with TRBD2 matching over 7 bases. This CDR3 region has 14 residues. The J segment lost 3 bases and the V segment lost 9 bases, leaving 8 bases of the junction unmatched. The germline CDR1 and CDR2 sequences are SGHTA and FQGNSA. The CDR3 spells CARKISGRYNEQFF. CDR3 DNA sequence: TGTGCCAGGAAGATTAGCGGGCGCTACAATGAGCAGTTCTTC.

The chain links TRBV20-1 to TRBJ1-5; D ambiguous. Per germline, CDR1 DFQATT and CDR2 SNEGSKA (reference sequence). The length of the CDR3 is 14 residues. V lost 4 bases, J lost 2 bases, and 12 bases lay in between. CDR3 bases: TGCAGTGCTACCCTTGGTCAGGGCAATCAGCCCCAGCATTTT. Translated: CSATLGQGNQPQHF.